This entry is about one T cell receptor (beta chain). Its target is unknown. This record belongs to a study of T cells in Graves' hyperthyroidism and ophthalmopathy. RNA transcripts provided the source from which TCR beta CDR3 regions were amplified. An initial round of RT-PCR targeting the TCR CDR3 relied on the HTBI primer set. Using its own MiXCR run on the multiplex PCR reads, TCRdb lists one record per CDR3 protein. The sample has about 610,000 distinct CDR3 sequences; roughly 15% are singletons. Overall study results and limits: Through a model of 13 V-J features, ophthalmopathy was separated from stable hyperthyroidism. Most thyroid clonotypes with frequency above 0.001 were detected in blood.

Uncontrolled infection, other autoimmune disease, pregnancy or lactation disqualified patients from enrolment. Trimming took off 0 bases at V and 0 bases at J, with 16 bases between the two ends. The germline V gene has CDR1 SGHRS and CDR2 YFSETQ. The CDR3 is made up of 17 amino acids. The chain uses TRBV5-1 and TRBJ2-7, with a tentative D call TRBD1 (6 bases). The source is a woman in her forties with Graves' ophthalmopathy. Source material: blood. The CDR3 spells CASSLGASTGSSYEQYF. The CDR3 DNA reads as TGCGCCAGCAGCTTGGGGGCTTCCACAGGGAGCTCCTACGAGCAGTACTTC.